This paragraph covers one TCR beta chain sequence. Time point indicated: newly diagnosed GD, antithyroid drugs for less than 3 months. RNA from PBMCs was the source of the TCR library. These data are taken from a study of regulatory T cells in long-lasting Graves disease. Germline CDR1 MNHNS, CDR2 SASEGT. Trimming took off 10 bases at V and 8 bases at J, with 17 bases between the two ends. The CDR3 extends over 13 amino acids. Combining iRepertoire HTBI primers with Arm-PCR of CDR3 regions, the authors built TCR beta libraries. TCRdb re-called the multiplex PCR reads through MiXCR, storing one row per CDR3 protein. The table has more than 300,000 distinct CDR3 sequences, about 14% seen once.

The sequenced sample was peripheral blood mononuclear cells (PBMCs), obtained at new diagnosis, from a patient treated with antithyroid drugs. The chain combines TRBV6-1 with TRBJ2-2; D is undetermined. The sequence came from a female donor with Graves disease. DNA for the CDR3: TGTGCCAACTTACGTCCCTGGGCGGGGGAGCTGTTTTTT. It codes for CANLRPWAGELFF.